There are many counts of the clone carrying this T cell receptor (beta chain). The germline V and J ends were trimmed by 0 bases and 8 bases, with 13 bases remaining between them. This CDR3 has 14 amino acids. Germline V gives CDR1 LGHNA, CDR2 YSLEER. A second PCR, run for roughly 7 to 11 cycles, used a sample-barcoded 5' primer plus a J-beta primer mix. TCRdb analysed the 5' RACE reads with MiXCR anew, one entry per CDR3 protein. The sample consists of about 730,000 distinct CDR3 sequences, around 40% of them appearing once. The sample is drawn from a study of blood T cells in healthy people across ages.

The V and J genes are TRBV4-3 and TRBJ1-2; perhaps TRBD1 as D (5 bases). This sequence originates from a woman aged 55-70 years in good health. Material for sequencing was blood. In DNA form, the CDR3 reads TGCGCCAGCAGCCAAGAGTGGGGCAGGGAAGGCTACACCTTC. It translates to CASSQEWGREGYTF.